Listed below are T cell receptor beta chains from one sample, sequenced in a study of shared clonotypes between healthy human individuals. The assay was immunoSEQ multiplex PCR, and TCRdb's table has in-frame clones only and misses some. The sample consists of 1,400,000 or so clones, roughly 98.5% of them appearing once. Material: naive CD4+ T cells sorted from blood. These receptors were obtained from a man between 25 and 39 years old in good health. Each CDR3 is given with its conserved first and last residue.

cdr3_length | v_call | cdr3_aa
14 | TRBV5-1 | CASSPGGGGETQYF
15 | TRBV28 | CATSRVAAGSETQYF
14 | TRBV14 | CASSQDRFYSEQFF
12 | TRBV5-6 | CASSLENYEQYF
13 | TRBV28 | CASRGQLYNEQFF
16 | TRBV14 | CASSQVFAGGPYEQYF
13 | TRBV7-3 | CASSLTMNTEAFF
12 | TRBV2 | CASQGLVGELFF
15 | TRBV28 | CASSFPQGEGGEAFF
15 | TRBV7-2 | CASSSRQGESNEQFF
12 | TRBV9 | CASSPVGNEQFF
13 | TRBV7-6 | CASSLARDQPQHF
12 | TRBV5-5 | CASSLVTDTQYF